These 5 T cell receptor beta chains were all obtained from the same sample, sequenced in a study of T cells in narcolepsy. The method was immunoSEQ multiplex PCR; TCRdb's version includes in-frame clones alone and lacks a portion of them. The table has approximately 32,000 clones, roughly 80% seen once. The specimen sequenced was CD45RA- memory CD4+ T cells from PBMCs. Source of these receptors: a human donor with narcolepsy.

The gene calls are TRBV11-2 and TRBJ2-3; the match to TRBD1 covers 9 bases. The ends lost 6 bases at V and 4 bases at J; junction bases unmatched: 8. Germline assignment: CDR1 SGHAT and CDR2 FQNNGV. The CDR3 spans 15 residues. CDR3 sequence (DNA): TGTGCCAGCAGACCCCGACAGGGGGTTGCAGATACGCAGTATTTT. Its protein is CASRPRQGVADTQYF.

The CDR3 region is CASGSGTSEFF. CDR3 bases: TGTGCCAGCGGCTCCGGGACTAGCGAATTCTTC. The chain joins TRBV6-5 to TRBJ2-1, with 10 positions matching TRBD2. Losses at the gene ends were 8 bases for V and 16 bases for J; bases not matched to a gene: 8. The CDR3 totals 11 residues. CDR1 MNHEY and CDR2 SVGAGI come from the germline V gene.

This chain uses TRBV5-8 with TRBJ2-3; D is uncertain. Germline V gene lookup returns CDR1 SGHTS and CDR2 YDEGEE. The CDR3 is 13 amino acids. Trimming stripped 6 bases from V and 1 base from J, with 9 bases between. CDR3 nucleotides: TGTGCCAGCACCTACCTCCGCACAGATACGCAGTATTTT. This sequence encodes CASTYLRTDTQYF.

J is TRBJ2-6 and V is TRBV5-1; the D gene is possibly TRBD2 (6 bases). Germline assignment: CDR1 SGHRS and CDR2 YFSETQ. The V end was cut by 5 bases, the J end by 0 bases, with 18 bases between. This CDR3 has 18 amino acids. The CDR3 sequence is CASRPFGTGGSGANVLTF. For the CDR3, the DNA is TGCGCCAGCAGACCGTTCGGGACTGGTGGCTCTGGGGCCAACGTCCTGACTTTC.

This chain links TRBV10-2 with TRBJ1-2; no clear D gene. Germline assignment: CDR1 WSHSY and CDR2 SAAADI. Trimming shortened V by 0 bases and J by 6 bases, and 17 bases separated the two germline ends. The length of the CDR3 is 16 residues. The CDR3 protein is CASSESIAWHRNGYTF. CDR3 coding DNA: TGCGCCAGCAGTGAGTCTATAGCGTGGCATAGGAATGGCTACACCTTC.